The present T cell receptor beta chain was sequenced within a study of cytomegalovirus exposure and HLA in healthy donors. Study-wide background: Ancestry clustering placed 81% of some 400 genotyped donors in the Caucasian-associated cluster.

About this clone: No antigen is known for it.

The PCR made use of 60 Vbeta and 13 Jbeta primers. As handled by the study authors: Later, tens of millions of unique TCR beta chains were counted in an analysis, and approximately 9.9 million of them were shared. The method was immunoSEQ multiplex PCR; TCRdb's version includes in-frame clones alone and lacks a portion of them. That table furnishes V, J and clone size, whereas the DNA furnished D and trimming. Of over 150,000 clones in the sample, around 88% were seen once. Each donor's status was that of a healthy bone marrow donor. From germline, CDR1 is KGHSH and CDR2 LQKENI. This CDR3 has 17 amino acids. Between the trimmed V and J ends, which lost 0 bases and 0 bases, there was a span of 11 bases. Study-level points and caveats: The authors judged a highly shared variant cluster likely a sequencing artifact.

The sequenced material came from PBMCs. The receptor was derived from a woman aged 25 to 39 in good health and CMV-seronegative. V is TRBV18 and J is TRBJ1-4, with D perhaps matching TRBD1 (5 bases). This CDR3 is CASSPPAREATNEKLFF. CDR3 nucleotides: TGTGCCAGCTCACCACCGGCCAGGGAGGCAACTAATGAAAAACTGTTTTTT.